This is a list of T cell receptor beta chains from one sample in a study of T cells in Graves' hyperthyroidism and ophthalmopathy. TCRdb passed the multiplex PCR reads through MiXCR, listing each CDR3 protein once. Counted here are 660,000 or so distinct CDR3 sequences, under 25% occurring once; the ten biggest clones make up 34%. The sequencing input was blood. The source of these receptors is a young man with Graves' ophthalmopathy. Each CDR3 is given with its conserved first and last residue. A D gene is named only where the DNA matches it firmly. A row's size may be missing; if present it is once, few, many or a size class.

V: TRBV11-3; length: 11; size: many; J: TRBJ2-7; D: -; CDR3: CASQNSYEQYF; DNA: TGTGCCAGCCAGAACTCCTACGAGCAGTACTTC
V: TRBV6-1; length: 13; size: many; J: TRBJ2-1; D: -; CDR3: CATSEDNDNEQFF; DNA: TGTGCCACCTCCGAGGACAACGATAATGAGCAGTTCTTC
V: TRBV6-5; length: 16; size: few; J: TRBJ1-1; D: -; CDR3: CASSYSVDPRGTEAFF; DNA: TGTGCCAGCAGTTACTCGGTGGATCCGCGGGGCACTGAAGCTTTCTTT
V: TRBV30; length: 13; size: many; J: TRBJ1-1; D: -; CDR3: CAWSHGRGTEAFF; DNA: TGTGCCTGGAGCCATGGTCGGGGAACTGAAGCTTTCTTT
V: TRBV7-9; length: 15; size: -; J: TRBJ2-7; D: -; CDR3: CASSTDPGSGHEQYF; DNA: TGTGCCAGCAGCACCGACCCGGGTTCGGGGCACGAGCAGTACTTC
V: TRBV5-6; length: 14; size: -; J: TRBJ1-5; D: TRBD1; CDR3: CASSQRQGGTPQHF; DNA: TGTGCCAGCAGCCAGCGACAGGGGGGTACGCCCCAGCATTTT
V: TRBV20-1; length: 15; size: many; J: TRBJ2-7; D: -; CDR3: CSARTSGQRGYEQYF; DNA: TGCAGTGCTAGAACCTCCGGTCAGCGTGGTTACGAGCAGTACTTC
V: TRBV30; length: 15; size: many; J: TRBJ2-7; D: TRBD1; CDR3: CAWSLWDSRVYEQYF; DNA: TGTGCCTGGAGTTTGTGGGACAGCAGAGTTTACGAGCAGTACTTC
V: TRBV20-1; length: 17; size: few; J: TRBJ2-1; D: -; CDR3: CSAQNPPLSRAYNEQFF; DNA: TGCAGTGCCCAAAACCCTCCTCTCAGCAGAGCCTACAATGAGCAGTTCTTC
V: TRBV7-2; length: 15; size: many; J: TRBJ2-7; D: TRBD2; CDR3: CASSQGTSVSHEQYF; DNA: TGTGCCAGCAGCCAAGGGACTAGCGTTTCCCACGAGCAGTACTTC
V: TRBV20-1; length: 15; size: few; J: TRBJ2-7; D: TRBD2; CDR3: CSARLSAGASYEQYF; DNA: TGCAGTGCTAGACTTTCAGCGGGGGCCTCCTACGAGCAGTACTTC
V: TRBV18; length: 13; size: -; J: TRBJ1-2; D: -; CDR3: CASPPGGSYGYTF; DNA: TGTGCCAGCCCACCGGGAGGGTCCTATGGCTACACCTTC
V: TRBV6-2/TRBV6-3; length: 12; size: -; J: TRBJ2-7; D: -; CDR3: CASGRDSYEQYF; DNA: TGTGCCAGCGGGAGAGATTCCTACGAGCAGTACTTC
V: TRBV7-2; length: 14; size: many; J: TRBJ2-3; D: -; CDR3: CASSSQGATDTQYF; DNA: TGTGCCAGCAGCTCCCAGGGAGCGACAGATACGCAGTATTTT
V: TRBV3-1; length: 18; size: -; J: TRBJ1-4; D: TRBD1; CDR3: CASSPDWTGGELSEKLFF; DNA: TGTGCCAGCAGCCCTGATTGGACAGGGGGCGAGTTATCTGAAAAACTGTTTTTT
V: TRBV9; length: 13; size: -; J: TRBJ1-2; D: -; CDR3: CASSGGGIQGYTF; DNA: TGTGCCAGCAGCGGCGGGGGCATCCAAGGCTACACCTTC
V: TRBV7-2; length: 15; size: -; J: TRBJ1-1; D: TRBD1; CDR3: CASSPRDREIAEAFF; DNA: TGTGCCAGCAGCCCTCGGGACAGGGAGATCGCTGAAGCTTTCTTT
V: TRBV27; length: 14; size: few; J: TRBJ2-1; D: -; CDR3: CASSPALDDNEQFF; DNA: TGTGCCAGCAGTCCGGCCTTGGACGACAATGAGCAGTTCTTC
V: TRBV15; length: 15; size: many; J: TRBJ2-1; D: TRBD1; CDR3: CATSRTGSSYNEQFF; DNA: TGTGCCACCAGTCGGACAGGGAGCTCCTACAATGAGCAGTTCTTC
V: TRBV29-1; length: 16; size: -; J: TRBJ1-2; D: TRBD1; CDR3: CSVTSRGTGANYGYTF; DNA: TGCAGCGTCACCAGCCGCGGGACAGGAGCTAACTATGGCTACACCTTC
V: TRBV10-2; length: 15; size: -; J: TRBJ1-5; D: -; CDR3: CASSESRGNNQPQHF; DNA: TGCGCCAGCAGTGAGTCGCGGGGGAACAATCAGCCCCAGCATTTT
V: TRBV7-3; length: 17; size: -; J: TRBJ1-4; D: TRBD1; CDR3: CASSLWDRVGTNEKLFF; DNA: TGTGCCAGCAGCTTATGGGACAGGGTCGGTACTAATGAAAAACTGTTTTTT
V: TRBV27; length: 15; size: many; J: TRBJ2-1; D: TRBD2; CDR3: CASSTGTSGRSEQFF; DNA: TGTGCCAGCAGCACCGGGACTAGCGGGAGAAGTGAGCAGTTCTTC
V: TRBV10-3; length: 15; size: few; J: TRBJ2-5; D: -; CDR3: CAISESGRRQETQYF; DNA: TGTGCCATCAGTGAGTCGGGACGGAGACAAGAGACCCAGTACTTC
V: TRBV30; length: 15; size: many; J: TRBJ2-2; D: TRBD2; CDR3: CAWLTSGTNTGELFF; DNA: TGTGCCTGGCTTACTAGCGGGACTAACACCGGGGAGCTGTTTTTT
V: TRBV27; length: 15; size: -; J: TRBJ2-1; D: -; CDR3: CASSPSPGTYNEQFF; DNA: TGTGCCAGCAGCCCCTCCCCGGGAACCTACAATGAGCAGTTCTTC
V: TRBV2; length: 13; size: many; J: TRBJ2-7; D: TRBD2; CDR3: CASGLAGGHEQYF; DNA: TGTGCCAGCGGACTAGCGGGAGGGCACGAGCAGTACTTC
V: TRBV6-2/TRBV6-3; length: 13; size: -; J: TRBJ2-1; D: -; CDR3: CASSYSTGIEQFF; DNA: TGTGCCAGCAGTTACTCGACGGGGATTGAGCAGTTCTTC
V: TRBV6-1; length: 14; size: few; J: TRBJ2-5; D: -; CDR3: CASRSPTGLETQYF; DNA: TGTGCCAGCAGGTCCCCTACAGGACTCGAGACCCAGTACTTC
V: TRBV30; length: 17; size: many; J: TRBJ2-1; D: TRBD2; CDR3: CAWSGLAGTSSYNEQFF; DNA: TGTGCCTGGAGTGGACTAGCGGGAACGAGCTCCTACAATGAGCAGTTCTTC
V: TRBV20-1; length: 15; size: many; J: TRBJ2-1; D: -; CDR3: CSAREDAWGWNEQFF; DNA: TGCAGTGCTAGGGAAGACGCCTGGGGTTGGAATGAGCAGTTCTTC
V: TRBV9; length: 14; size: -; J: TRBJ2-1; D: -; CDR3: CASSRAGPHNEQFF; DNA: TGTGCCAGCAGCCGGGCGGGACCCCACAATGAGCAGTTCTTC
V: TRBV7-3; length: 15; size: few; J: TRBJ2-2; D: TRBD2; CDR3: CASSLLAGGGGELFF; DNA: TGTGCCAGCAGCTTACTAGCGGGAGGAGGAGGGGAGCTGTTTTTT
V: TRBV28; length: 11; size: many; J: TRBJ1-2; D: -; CDR3: CASSAPYGYTF; DNA: TGTGCCAGCAGCGCCCCCTATGGCTACACCTTC
V: TRBV19; length: 13; size: -; J: TRBJ2-1; D: -; CDR3: CAGGADLGSGQFF; DNA: TGTGCCGGCGGGGCAGATCTAGGGAGTGGGCAGTTCTTC
V: TRBV4-3; length: 16; size: -; J: TRBJ2-1; D: TRBD2; CDR3: CASSQVGGGSQNEQFF; DNA: TGCGCCAGCAGCCAAGTGGGCGGCGGGAGTCAGAATGAGCAGTTCTTC
V: TRBV14; length: 18; size: -; J: TRBJ2-7; D: TRBD2; CDR3: CASSPKRGLAGGGYEQYF; DNA: TGTGCCAGCAGCCCGAAGAGGGGACTAGCGGGAGGAGGCTACGAGCAGTACTTC
V: TRBV7-9; length: 14; size: -; J: TRBJ1-5; D: -; CDR3: CASSLGAGLQPQHF; DNA: TGTGCCAGCAGCTTAGGGGCAGGGCTTCAGCCCCAGCATTTT
V: TRBV7-8; length: 16; size: many; J: TRBJ1-1; D: -; CDR3: CASSLESPVMNTEAFF; DNA: TGTGCCAGCAGCTTAGAGTCGCCCGTGATGAACACTGAAGCTTTCTTT
V: TRBV7-9; length: 14; size: -; J: TRBJ1-4; D: -; CDR3: CASSLPSMREKLFF; DNA: TGTGCCAGCAGCTTACCCTCAATGAGGGAAAAACTGTTTTTT
V: TRBV5-5; length: 13; size: many; J: TRBJ2-7; D: TRBD1; CDR3: CASSAWDSYEQYF; DNA: TGTGCCAGCAGCGCATGGGACAGCTACGAGCAGTACTTC
V: TRBV24-1; length: 12; size: few; J: TRBJ1-2; D: -; CDR3: CATSDGGLGYTF; DNA: TGTGCCACCAGTGATGGGGGGCTCGGCTACACCTTC
V: TRBV18; length: 15; size: many; J: TRBJ1-1; D: TRBD1; CDR3: CASSVKTGDAIEAFF; DNA: TGTGCCAGCTCAGTCAAGACAGGGGACGCAATTGAAGCTTTCTTT
V: TRBV14; length: 15; size: few; J: TRBJ2-3; D: -; CDR3: CASSQRRGPVDTQYF; DNA: TGTGCCAGCAGCCAAAGACGAGGACCCGTAGATACGCAGTATTTT
V: TRBV19; length: 14; size: -; J: TRBJ1-5; D: -; CDR3: CASSPAGINQPQHF; DNA: TGTGCCAGTAGTCCGGCAGGGATCAATCAGCCCCAGCATTTT
V: TRBV7-2; length: 12; size: many; J: TRBJ2-5; D: -; CDR3: CASSFEDSRLHF; DNA: TGTGCCAGCAGCTTTGAGGACAGCCGACTTCACTTC
V: TRBV28; length: 15; size: -; J: TRBJ1-5; D: -; CDR3: CASRPREGPSQPQHF; DNA: TGTGCCAGCCGACCTAGGGAGGGCCCAAGCCAACCCCAGCATTTT
V: TRBV20-1; length: 12; size: -; J: TRBJ2-5; D: -; CDR3: CSAEHGTGTQYF; DNA: TGCAGTGCTGAACACGGAACGGGGACCCAGTACTTC
V: TRBV3-1; length: 15; size: few; J: TRBJ2-7; D: -; CDR3: CASSQELAPFYEQYF; DNA: TGTGCCAGCAGCCAAGAGCTAGCCCCATTTTATGAGCAGTACTTC
V: TRBV27; length: 12; size: -; J: TRBJ2-2; D: -; CDR3: CASSGYTGELFF; DNA: TGTGCCAGCAGTGGATACACCGGGGAGCTGTTTTTT
V: TRBV7-9; length: 15; size: few; J: TRBJ2-1; D: -; CDR3: CASSGGGAGDNEQFF; DNA: TGTGCCAGCAGCGGGGGGGGGGCGGGGGACAATGAGCAGTTCTTC
V: TRBV7-9; length: 14; size: many; J: TRBJ1-4; D: -; CDR3: CASSQTATNEKLFF; DNA: TGTGCCAGCAGCCAGACAGCAACTAATGAAAAACTGTTTTTT
V: TRBV11-3; length: 15; size: few; J: TRBJ2-1; D: TRBD2; CDR3: CASRQRGSSYNEQFF; DNA: TGTGCCAGCAGGCAGCGGGGGAGCTCCTACAATGAGCAGTTCTTC